This T cell receptor (beta chain) originates from a study of B cell selection in AIRE deficiency. Study conclusions and caveats: Patient Tconv and Treg cells showed healthy-like TCRBV usage, CDR3 length, diversity. Only about a tenth of 3657 shared Treg sequences were patient-specific; 31.6% healthy-specific.

The sorted conventional CD4 T cells were gated as CD4+CD127+. About this clone: Its antigen remains unidentified.

Profiling relied on immunoSEQ multiplex PCR, and the TCRdb table lists in-frame clones only, not all of them. Among some 25,000 clones listed, around 95% were seen once. The junction had 4 bases not matched to a gene; V was cut back by 3 bases and J by 5 bases. There are 14 residues in the CDR3. CDR1 and CDR2 (germline): KGHSH, LQKENI. The chain combines TRBV18 with TRBJ1-5; 7 positions match TRBD1. The source of this sequence is a human donor in good health. The sequenced material came from CD4+CD127+ conventional T cells sorted from PBMCs. The CDR3, as DNA: TGTGCCAGCTCACCGAACAGGGGCCATCAGCCCCAGCATTTT. It yields the protein CASSPNRGHQPQHF.